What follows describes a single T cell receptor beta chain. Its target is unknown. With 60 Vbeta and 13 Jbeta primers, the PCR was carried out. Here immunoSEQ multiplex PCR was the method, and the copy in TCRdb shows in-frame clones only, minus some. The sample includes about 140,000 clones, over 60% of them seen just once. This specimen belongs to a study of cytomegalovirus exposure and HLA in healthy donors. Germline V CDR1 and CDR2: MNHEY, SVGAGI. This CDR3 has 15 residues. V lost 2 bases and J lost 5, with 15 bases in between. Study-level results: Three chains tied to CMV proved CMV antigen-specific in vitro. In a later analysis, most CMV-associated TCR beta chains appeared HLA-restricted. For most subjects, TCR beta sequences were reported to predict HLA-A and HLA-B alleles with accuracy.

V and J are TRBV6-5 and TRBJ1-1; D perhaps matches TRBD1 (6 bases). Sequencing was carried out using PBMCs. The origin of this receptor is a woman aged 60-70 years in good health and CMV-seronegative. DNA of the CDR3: TGTGCCAGCAGTTACAACAGGGTTCCTGGGACTGAAGCTTTCTTT. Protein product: CASSYNRVPGTEAFF.